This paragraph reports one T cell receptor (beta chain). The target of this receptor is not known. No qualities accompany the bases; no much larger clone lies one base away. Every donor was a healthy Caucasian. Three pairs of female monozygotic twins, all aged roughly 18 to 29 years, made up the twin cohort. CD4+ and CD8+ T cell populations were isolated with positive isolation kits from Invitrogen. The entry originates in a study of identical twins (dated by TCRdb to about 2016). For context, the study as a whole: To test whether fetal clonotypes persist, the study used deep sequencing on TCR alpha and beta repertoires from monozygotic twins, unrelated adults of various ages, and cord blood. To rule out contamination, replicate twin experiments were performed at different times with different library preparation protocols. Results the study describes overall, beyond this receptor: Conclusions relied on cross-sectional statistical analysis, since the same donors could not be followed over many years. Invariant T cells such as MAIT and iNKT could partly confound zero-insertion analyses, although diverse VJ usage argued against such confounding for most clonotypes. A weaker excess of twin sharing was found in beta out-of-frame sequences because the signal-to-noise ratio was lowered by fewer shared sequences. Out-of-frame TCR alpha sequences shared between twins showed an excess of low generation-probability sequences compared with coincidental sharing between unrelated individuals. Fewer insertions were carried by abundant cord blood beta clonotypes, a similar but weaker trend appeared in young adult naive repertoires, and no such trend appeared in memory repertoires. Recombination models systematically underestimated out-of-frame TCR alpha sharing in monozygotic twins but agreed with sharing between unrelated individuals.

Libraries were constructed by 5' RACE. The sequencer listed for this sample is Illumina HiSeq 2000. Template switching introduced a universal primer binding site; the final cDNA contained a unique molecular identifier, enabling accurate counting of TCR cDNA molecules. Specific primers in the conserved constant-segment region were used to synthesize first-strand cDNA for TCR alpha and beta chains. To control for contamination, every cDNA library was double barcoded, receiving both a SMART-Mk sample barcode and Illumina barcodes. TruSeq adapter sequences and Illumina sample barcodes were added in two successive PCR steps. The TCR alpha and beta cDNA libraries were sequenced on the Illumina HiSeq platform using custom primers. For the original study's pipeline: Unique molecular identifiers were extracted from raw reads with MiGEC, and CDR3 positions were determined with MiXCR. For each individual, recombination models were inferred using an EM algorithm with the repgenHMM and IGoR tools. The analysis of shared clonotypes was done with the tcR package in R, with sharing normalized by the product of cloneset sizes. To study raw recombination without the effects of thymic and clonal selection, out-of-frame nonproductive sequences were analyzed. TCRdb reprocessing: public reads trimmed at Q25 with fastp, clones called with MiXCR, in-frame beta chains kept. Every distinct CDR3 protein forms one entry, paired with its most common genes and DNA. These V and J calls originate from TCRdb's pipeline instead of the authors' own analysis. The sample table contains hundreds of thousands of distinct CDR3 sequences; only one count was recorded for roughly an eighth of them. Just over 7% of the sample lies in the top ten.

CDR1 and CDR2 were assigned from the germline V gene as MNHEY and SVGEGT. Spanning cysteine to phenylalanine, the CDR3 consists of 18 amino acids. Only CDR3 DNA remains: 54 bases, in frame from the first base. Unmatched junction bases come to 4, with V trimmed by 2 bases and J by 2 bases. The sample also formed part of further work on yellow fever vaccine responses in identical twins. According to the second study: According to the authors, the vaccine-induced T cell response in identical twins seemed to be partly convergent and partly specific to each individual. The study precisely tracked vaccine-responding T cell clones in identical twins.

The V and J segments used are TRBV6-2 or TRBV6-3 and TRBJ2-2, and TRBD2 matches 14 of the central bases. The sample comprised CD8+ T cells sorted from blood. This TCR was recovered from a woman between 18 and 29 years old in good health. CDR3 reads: CASSYGTSGGANTGELFF. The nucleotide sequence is TGTGCCAGCAGTTACGGGACTAGCGGGGGAGCAAACACCGGGGAGCTGTTTTTT.